This is a list of T cell receptor beta chains from one sample in a study of blood T cell repertoires in COVID-19. The table came from immunoSEQ multiplex PCR; TCRdb's copy has only in-frame clones and leaves some out. The table includes approximately 410,000 clones, 75% to 90% detected once. What was sequenced was peripheral blood. The receptors shown here come from a woman aged 25 to 39 with active or convalescent COVID-19. Each CDR3 is given with its conserved first and last residue. The D gene is left open where the match is weak. Rows may omit the clone size; those that give it use once, few, many or a size class.

clone size	V gene	D gene	J gene	CDR3 DNA	CDR3 protein
.	TRBV4-1	.	TRBJ1-2	TGCGCCAGCAGCCAAGCCGAGACTAGCCGCTACACCTTC	CASSQAETSRYTF
.	TRBV19	.	TRBJ1-1	TGTGCCAGTAGTATTACCGAGGGAATAGGAGAAGCTTTCTTT	CASSITEGIGEAFF
.	TRBV6-5	TRBD1	TRBJ1-1	TGTGCCAGCAGTTACCCGGACAGGCCCACTGAAGCTTTCTTT	CASSYPDRPTEAFF
.	TRBV4-1	.	TRBJ1-5	TGCGCCAGCAGCCAAGATCTTGCGGTTAGCAATCAGCCCCAGCATTTT	CASSQDLAVSNQPQHF
.	TRBV10-1	.	TRBJ1-5	TGCGCCAGCAGTGAACGTGCCGGTGGTCAGCCCCAGCATTTT	CASSERAGGQPQHF
.	TRBV27	TRBD1	TRBJ2-5	TGTGCCAGCAGTCGCTTATGGACAGGGGATCAAGAGACCCAGTACTTC	CASSRLWTGDQETQYF
.	TRBV11-3	.	TRBJ2-1	TGTGCCAGCAGCTTAGGGCCACTACTCGATGAGCAGTTCTTC	CASSLGPLLDEQFF
.	TRBV19	TRBD1	TRBJ1-3	TGTGCCAGTTTCGGGACAGGGGCTGGAAACACCATATATTTT	CASFGTGAGNTIYF
.	TRBV30	.	TRBJ1-4	TGTGCCTGCGCTGAGGTGACGACTAATGAAAAACTGTTTTTT	CACAEVTTNEKLFF
once	TRBV21-1	.	TRBJ2-5	TGTGCCAGCACGCCTCGGGTGGAGCGGGGGTACCAAGAGACCCAGTACTTC	CASTPRVERGYQETQYF
.	TRBV10-2	TRBD1	TRBJ1-4	TGCGCCAGCAGCGTACTCCATGGACAGGCGAATGAAAAACTGTTTTTT	CASSVLHGQANEKLFF
.	TRBV18	TRBD2	TRBJ2-3	TGTGCCAGCTCACCACCGAGAGCGGGATGGGGCACAGATACGCAGTATTTT	CASSPPRAGWGTDTQYF
.	TRBV11-2	.	TRBJ1-1	TGTGCCAGCAGCTTAGTACCGGGAATGAACACTGAAGCTTTCTTT	CASSLVPGMNTEAFF
.	TRBV10-3	.	TRBJ2-3	TGTGCCATCGCGCGAGCGGCCGGGGAAGATACGCAGTATTTT	CAIARAAGEDTQYF
.	TRBV19	.	TRBJ1-2	TGTGCCAGTATTTCGTACAGCGGGTTTAACTATGGCTACACCTTC	CASISYSGFNYGYTF
.	TRBV27	.	TRBJ2-2	TGTGCCAGCAGTTATTACGGGGAGCTGTTTTTT	CASSYYGELFF
.	TRBV9	.	TRBJ2-7	TGTGCCAGCAGCGTAGATTCCAGGGGCCCCTACGAGCAGTACTTC	CASSVDSRGPYEQYF
.	TRBV11-2	.	TRBJ1-6	TGTGCCAGCAGCTTAGTACATGAGGGTTCCTATAATTCACCCCTCCACTTT	CASSLVHEGSYNSPLHF
.	TRBV18	.	TRBJ1-2	TGTGCCAGCTCACCGGGGGGTTATACGGATGGCTACACCTTC	CASSPGGYTDGYTF
few	TRBV5-1	.	TRBJ2-7	TGCGCCAGCAGCTTATCTCCAACAGAGGGCGAGCAGTACTTC	CASSLSPTEGEQYF
.	TRBV29-1	TRBD2	TRBJ2-5	TGCAGCGTTGAACGCTGGACTAGGGGTTACCAAGAGACCCAGTACTTC	CSVERWTRGYQETQYF
.	TRBV7-2	TRBD2	TRBJ2-3	TGTGCCAGCAGCTTAGCGGGAGGGATCCATACGCAGTATTTT	CASSLAGGIHTQYF
.	TRBV27	.	TRBJ2-1	TGTGCCAGCAGAAGAGGGCTAGCTAATTTAGATGAGCAGTTCTTC	CASRRGLANLDEQFF
.	TRBV12-2	.	TRBJ1-5	TGTGCAAGTCTCAAACTACCGGCGGACCGAGGGATCGGAAATCAGCCCCAGCATTTT	CASLKLPADRGIGNQPQHF
.	TRBV11-3	.	TRBJ2-1	TGTGCCAGCAGCCAGGACAATGAGCAGTTCTTC	CASSQDNEQFF
.	TRBV6-6	TRBD1	TRBJ1-2	TGTGCCAGCAGTGGACAGGGAATTAATGGCTACACCTTC	CASSGQGINGYTF
.	TRBV6-5	TRBD1	TRBJ2-5	TGTGCCAGCAGCCCAACAGGGGGGACCCAAGAGACCCAGTACTTC	CASSPTGGTQETQYF
.	TRBV29-1	TRBD2	TRBJ2-3	TGCAGCGCCGAAAGGGGTAGCGGGGCAGATACGCAGTATTTT	CSAERGSGADTQYF
.	TRBV27	TRBD1	TRBJ2-7	TGTGCCAGCTCAGGGACAGGGCTATACGAGCAGTACTTC	CASSGTGLYEQYF
few	TRBV5-4	TRBD1	TRBJ1-2	TGTGCCAGCAGCACGGGACAGCTCTATGGCTACACCTTC	CASSTGQLYGYTF
.	TRBV18	TRBD1	TRBJ1-2	TGTGCCAGCTCACCAGAGACAGGGGGTACCAACTATGGCTACACCTTC	CASSPETGGTNYGYTF
.	TRBV5-1	.	TRBJ2-7	TGCGCCAGCAGCTTAGTCCCCGTCGACACCTACGAGCAGTACTTC	CASSLVPVDTYEQYF
.	TRBV5-6	TRBD2	TRBJ2-5	TGTGCCAGCAGCTCGACTAGCGGGGGGGCTCTCGAGACCCAGTACTTC	CASSSTSGGALETQYF
.	TRBV4-1	.	TRBJ1-5	TGCGCCAGCAGCCAAGAGAGGGGCAATCAGCCCCAGCATTTT	CASSQERGNQPQHF
.	TRBV18	TRBD1	TRBJ1-1	TGTGCCAGCTCACCAGGGACAGTCCAGAGGAGCATGGACACTGAAGCTTTCTTT	CASSPGTVQRSMDTEAFF
.	TRBV7-6	.	TRBJ2-1	TGTGCCAGCAGCTTACGGCCGGGAGCGGGTAATGAGCAGTTCTTC	CASSLRPGAGNEQFF
.	TRBV5-5	TRBD1	TRBJ1-5	TGTGCCAGCAGCCAAGGGGGCGAGTATCAGCCCCAGCATTTT	CASSQGGEYQPQHF
once	TRBV5-1	.	TRBJ2-7	TGCGCCAGCAGCTTGGATGTGGAGTACGAGCAGTACTTC	CASSLDVEYEQYF
.	TRBV10-1	TRBD1	TRBJ1-4	TGCGCCAGCAGTGAGTCCTACAGGGGGAATGAAAAACTGTTTTTT	CASSESYRGNEKLFF
few	TRBV27	TRBD2	TRBJ2-1	TGTGCCAGCAGTTTCGGGACTAGCGGCTCCAATGAGCAGTTCTTC	CASSFGTSGSNEQFF
.	TRBV5-4	.	TRBJ1-2	TGTGCCAGCAGCCCGAACCTGGGGGGGACGTGGACCTTC	CASSPNLGGTWTF
.	TRBV6-5	TRBD2	TRBJ2-1	TGTGCCAGCAGTTGGGGACTAGCTGCCAATGAGCAGTTCTTC	CASSWGLAANEQFF
.	TRBV9	TRBD2	TRBJ2-3	TGTGCCAGCAGCGTAGGGGGACTAGTTCTAACCTCTAGCACAGATACGCAGTATTTT	CASSVGGLVLTSSTDTQYF
.	TRBV2	.	TRBJ2-1	TGTGCCAGCAGTGTCGCGGCAAGCTCCTACAATGAGCAGTTCTTC	CASSVAASSYNEQFF
.	TRBV2	TRBD1	TRBJ2-7	TGTGCCAGCAGTGAGACAGGGGGCCTCTACGAGCAGTACTTC	CASSETGGLYEQYF
.	TRBV19	.	TRBJ1-5	TGTGCCAGTAGTATAGTGACAGGTGATCAGCCCCAGCATTTT	CASSIVTGDQPQHF
.	TRBV4-1	TRBD2	TRBJ2-1	TGCGCCAGCAGCCAAGACCCCAGCGGGAGCAGTAATGAGCAGTTCTTC	CASSQDPSGSSNEQFF
.	TRBV19	TRBD1	TRBJ1-3	TGTGCCAGTAGTACCCCTCTCACGACAGGGGGGCGAAACACCATATATTTT	CASSTPLTTGGRNTIYF
once	TRBV28	.	TRBJ1-2	TGTGCCAGCAGTTTCGCACAGGGAAACTATGGCTACACCTTC	CASSFAQGNYGYTF
.	TRBV6-6	.	TRBJ1-3	TGTGCCAGCAGCCGAGAGTCATCTGGAAACACCATATATTTT	CASSRESSGNTIYF